The present T cell receptor beta chain was sequenced within a study of cytomegalovirus exposure and HLA in healthy donors (dated by TCRdb to 2017 to 2019). For the wider study: An earlier analysis of roughly 500 of the donors reported over 250 Gb of sequence data and some 110 million unique TCR beta sequences obtained from about 180 million T cells. The study aimed to test whether cataloging public T cell receptors could reveal signatures of past pathogen exposure. Because of strong linkage in the cohort, roughly five DR-DQ haplotypes were treated as single units for association and clustering. All discovery cohort repertoires had been generated using a single sequencing platform. Donor age, sex, ethnicity and CMV serostatus were collected together with the repertoire data. The genetic ancestry cluster associated with self-reported Caucasian donors included roughly four fifths of the 350 to 500 genotyped donors. In addition to the first cohort of 650 to 750 subjects, a separate validation cohort of about 120 different subjects was used. In the later analysis, no new phenotypic data were used to find candidate immune exposures; instead, reliance was placed on TCR beta sequences and their occurrence across donors. To predict cytomegalovirus infection status, the study combined high-throughput TCR immunosequencing, statistical association of individual TCRs with disease status, and machine learning. A later genetic analysis took genome-wide SNP genotypes for about three fifths of the 666 donors and used that subset as a discovery cohort. The number of donors typed differed by locus, with roughly 629-640 for A, B, C, DRB1 and DQB1, about 500 for DQA1, 600 to 610 for DPA1, and some 450 for DPB1. HLA typing covered class I and class II loci at four-digit resolution. An earlier analysis of some 600 of the donors applied high-throughput TCR beta sequencing to assess whether each TCR beta V gene segment acted as functional or pseudogenic. A later analysis re-analyzed previously published TCR beta repertoires from roughly 600 donors and added high-resolution HLA genotyping to study TCR occurrence patterns. Roughly 290 gigabases of sequencing data and around 80 million unique TCR sequences made up an early release that covered 500 to 700 HLA-typed donors. Using immunosequencing, the study profiled T cell repertoires from around 680 subjects and related those repertoires to cytomegalovirus serostatus. Among some 400 genotyped donors of the cohort, an average of around 250,000 unique TCR beta nucleotide sequences was sequenced per donor, of which roughly 18% were non-productive.

CDR1 SEHNR and CDR2 FQNEAQ are derived from the germline V gene (reference sequence). V loses 5 bases at its end and J loses 5 bases; junction bases beyond the gene matches: 14. The CDR3 measures 17 amino acids from cysteine to phenylalanine. The entry retains the CDR3 DNA only, 51 bases that are in frame from base 1. The cohort consisted of 600 to 700 healthy bone marrow donors. At the time of sampling, every cohort member was nominally healthy, though immune exposures that went unrecorded were likely present. The donor was CMV seronegative and belonged to the group of 352 seronegative cohort members. Each donor provided a peripheral blood sample, and peripheral blood mononuclear cells were used for TCR beta sequencing. The Qiagen DNeasy Blood Extraction Kit was used to extract genomic DNA from the blood cell samples. This clone was detected a few times. It lacks a known antigen. No base-level quality is on record; no much larger clone is a single base apart.

Libraries were prepared through the immunoSEQ multiplex PCR assay. A mixture of 60 forward primers for TCR Vbeta segments and 13 reverse primers for TCR Jbeta segments was used in the multiplex PCR. The CDR3 region of rearranged TCR beta genes was amplified from genomic DNA with a multiplex PCR assay. The Illumina HiSeq System was used to sequence the amplified TCR beta libraries as 87-base-pair reads. As for the original processing: A later analysis tallied about 77 million unique TCR beta chains across the 666 repertoires, and around 12 million of those chains were shared by two or more donors. A nearest-neighbor algorithm error-corrected the raw reads and collapsed the reads into unique sequences, merging closely related sequences to remove PCR and sequencing errors. To assign V, D and J gene segments, CDR3 sequences were aligned to IMGT reference sequences. For a sequence to be retained, at least a six-nucleotide match to both a V gene segment and a J gene segment was required. Rearrangements were classified as productive when the CDR3 lacked stop codons and remained in frame with V and J, and all other rearrangements were classified as non-productive. CDR3 was defined by IMGT convention, running from the second conserved V-encoded cysteine to the conserved J-encoded phenylalanine. The earlier analysis of about 560 of the donors excluded any sequence lacking an unambiguous match to a single V gene segment. In an earlier analysis of about 590 of the donors, a V segment was called functional when productive rearrangements were above 56.7%, and segregating when the standard deviation between donors exceeded 5%. To diagnose cytomegalovirus status from the catalog of TCR beta chain sequences, a statistical classification framework was built. V and J gene assignment, in a later analysis, came from comparing TCR nucleotide sequences with IMGT/GENE-DB human TR gene sequences. Using the TCRdist pipeline, a later analysis assigned CDR3 sequences along with most-parsimonious VDJ recombination scenarios. A later analysis defined each TCR beta chain by its CDR3 amino acid sequence plus V-gene family, and excluded reads lacking a unique V-gene family. To address suspected cross-contamination and a sequencing artifact, a later analysis removed a few hundred highly shared, low-generation-probability nucleotide sequences. In a later analysis, a clonal expansion index was calculated for each public chain from normalized within-repertoire ranks of inferred template counts. Generation probabilities in a later analysis came from a VDJ recombination model fitted to out-of-frame rearrangements, and those results were checked against IGoR. In a later analysis, hypergeometric tests were used to score TCR-TCR, TCR-HLA and TCR-CMV co-occurrence, with a repertoire-size bias correction applied to TCR pairs. False discovery rates were estimated in a later analysis by permuting HLA or CMV assignments 20 times. In a later analysis, co-occurring TCRs were grouped with DBSCAN, and TCRdist sequence similarity was added when clustering was performed within HLA-allele-positive subsets. For co-occurrence clustering, repertoires with fewer than 30,000 or more than 120,000 public chains were excluded, along with roughly five repertoires with anomalous nucleotide sharing. Not all clones reach the TCRdb copy of this immuneACCESS table, which keeps in-frame sequences only. Checked studies attribute under half of the gap to unresolved V genes and leave the rest unexplained. Clonal size and the V and J genes are those of that table, whereas D and trimming came from the DNA. The sample records some 150,000 clones, roughly 81% of which are singletons. About 1.7% of the sample belongs to the ten largest clones.

Paper-wide results and their limitations: This cohort had only TCR beta chains sequenced, and the lack of alpha or paired-chain data limited which features could be detected. Immune exposure information for the cohort was limited to CMV serostatus. In both the original and validation cohorts, the classifier was reported to diagnose cytomegalovirus status with high specificity and sensitivity. In a later analysis, around 17,000 TCR beta sequences were associated with specific HLA alleles at a false discovery rate of 0.05. Several of the top co-occurrence clusters appeared to be linked to parvovirus B19, influenza, CMV and Epstein-Barr virus, according to a later analysis. Roughly uniform sequencing depth across donors was assumed in presence/absence analyses, although this assumption may not hold. An earlier analysis of approximately 570 of the donors showed that most TCR beta V segments appeared in productive rearrangements either about 90% or about 30% of the time, which broadly matched IMGT annotations. Some IMGT-functional V segments, including TRBV6-2 and TRBV6-3, could not be distinguished by the 87-base-pair reads and were therefore excluded. While some public TCRs were present in many individuals, most TCR sequences turned up only very rarely across donors. The authors suggested that the approach could potentially be generalized to other disease states and immunological phenotypes. A cluster of highly shared sequence variants was judged likely to be a technical artifact of the sequencing pipeline. In a later analysis, TCR association rates were found to vary across HLA loci, with the most associated TCRs seen for DRB1 alleles and the fewest for HLA-C alleles. The study gave a list of around 170 TCR beta chains associated with cytomegalovirus. V-gene and J-gene trimming of TCR beta chains was associated with a missense DCLRE1C variant in a later genetic analysis, and the association was replicated in an independent cohort. About 17 rarely observed V segments, including chromosome 9 orphons, were excluded from the earlier analysis of several hundred of the donors because counts were too low. A few of the identified cytomegalovirus-associated TCR beta chains were confirmed in vitro to be specific for cytomegalovirus antigens. Strong co-occurrence of HLA alleles, especially DR and DQ, made assigning TCR associations to individual alleles difficult. HLA typing was unavailable for some donors at each locus, so association tests used only the typed subset. According to a later analysis, most CMV-associated TCR beta chains appeared to be HLA-restricted, and the HLA associations seemed to be driven largely by CMV exposure. A further reported finding was that TCR beta sequences accurately predicted the HLA-A and HLA-B alleles for most subjects in the first cohort. In a later analysis, HLA-associated TCR beta chains were found to be more clonally expanded and to have lower generation probabilities than equally common non-associated chains. Compared with the approximately 710-donor mean, donors in an Asian-associated ancestry cluster had fewer N-insertions in productive TCRs, according to a later genetic analysis. Linkage disequilibrium might explain the correlated functional status among segregating V segments, but an unknown experimental factor could not be excluded.

Sequencing was performed on PBMCs. The TCR sequence derives from a female donor in good health and CMV-seronegative. Here the chain combines TRBV7-9 and TRBJ2-3; TRBD2 fits 9 bases in the junction. The DNA sequence is given as TGTGCCAGCAGCCCGAAGGCGGTAGCGGGGGCCCGAGATACGCAGTATTTT. Its protein reads: CASSPKAVAGARDTQYF.